A single sample is the source of the 19 T cell receptor beta chains below, sequenced in a study of cytomegalovirus exposure and HLA in healthy donors. Amplification used 60 Vbeta primers and 13 Jbeta primers. TCRdb's copy holds only in-frame clones and misses some; the assay was immunoSEQ multiplex PCR. The table has 70,000 to 95,000 clones, around 82% seen once; the top ten hold 2% to 2.5%. The sequenced sample consisted of PBMCs. Receptors were obtained from a man aged 18-30 years in good health and CMV-seronegative.

The genes are TRBV6-1 and TRBJ1-6; TRBD1 matches 10 bases. With 4 bases clipped from V and 4 bases from J, the junction kept 10 bases outside the gene matches. This CDR3 has 18 residues. Germline V gene lookup returns CDR1 MNHNS and CDR2 SASEGT. This CDR3 reads CASSGWDRGGLYNSPLHF. CDR3 nucleotides: TGTGCCAGCAGTGGTTGGGACAGGGGAGGTTTATATAATTCACCCCTCCACTTT.

The rearrangement uses TRBV7-8 and TRBJ1-1, with D unresolved. This CDR3 has 18 residues. Germline V gives CDR1 SGHVS, CDR2 FQNEAQ. The V end lost 6 bases, the J end lost 1 base, and 24 bases lay between the germline ends. The CDR3 loop reads CASRLGRVEALQNTEAFF. In nucleotides, the CDR3 is TGTGCCAGCAGACTAGGACGGGTAGAGGCGCTACAGAACACTGAAGCTTTCTTT.

The rearrangement uses TRBV27 and TRBJ1-6; a possible D gene is TRBD1 (5 bases). Trimming removed 2 bases at V and 3 bases at J, with 5 bases between. There are 14 residues in the CDR3. Germline CDR1 is MNHEY and CDR2 is SMNVEV (reference sequence). The CDR3 sequence is CASSLQGYNSPLHF. The CDR3 nucleotides are TGTGCCAGCAGTTTACAGGGCTATAATTCACCCCTCCACTTT.

This chain joins TRBV15 and TRBJ1-3; D unresolved. Germline CDR1 LNHNV, CDR2 YYDKDF (reference sequence). This CDR3 is 13 amino acids long. Trimming left V 7 bases short and J 5 bases short, with 12 bases between. The DNA for the CDR3 is TGTGCCACCAACGGTCCACGCCGAAACACCATATATTTT. It translates to CATNGPRRNTIYF.

The V call is TRBV18, the J call TRBJ2-7; 9 nucleotides line up with TRBD1. The length of the CDR3 is 14 residues. Trimming removed 8 bases from V and 1 base from J; junction bases left unmatched: 6. Germline-derived CDR1 and CDR2 are KGHSH and LQKENI. Here the CDR3 DNA reads TGTGCCAGCACCCTGGACAGGGGATCCTACGAGCAGTACTTC. It yields the protein CASTLDRGSYEQYF.

This chain connects TRBV6-5 to TRBJ2-7; D might be TRBD2 (6 bases). Trimming cost V 6 bases and J 3 bases, with 12 bases left between them. The CDR3 length is 13 residues. CDR1 is MNHEY and CDR2 is SVGAGI in the germline V gene. The CDR3, as DNA: TGTGCCAGCAGAGGGCGGGGTATCTACGAGCAGTACTTC. This sequence encodes CASRGRGIYEQYF.

V and J are TRBV4-1 and TRBJ1-4, with D perhaps TRBD1 (6 bases). CDR3 length: 14 amino acids. V was cut by 4 bases and J by 2 bases, with 8 bases left in between. The germline CDR1 and CDR2 sequences are MGHRA and YSYEKL. CDR3 DNA: TGCGCCAGCAGCCCGGGACACACTAATGAAAAACTGTTTTTT. It specifies CASSPGHTNEKLFF.

This rearrangement joins TRBV16 to TRBJ2-7; 7 positions agree with TRBD2. The ends lost 6 bases at V and 0 bases at J; junction bases unmatched: 11. Germline assignment: CDR1 KGHSY and CDR2 FQNENV. This CDR3 region has 16 residues. For the CDR3, the DNA is TGTGCCAGCAGTTCACTCCCGGGACTACCCTCCTACGAGCAGTACTTC. This gives the protein CASSSLPGLPSYEQYF.

V gene TRBV7-9 combines with J gene TRBJ2-3, with D tentatively TRBD1 (6 bases). Trimming took 1 base from V and 10 from J, leaving 15 bases between them. CDR3 size: 14 residues. Germline V gene sequence: CDR1 SEHNR, CDR2 FQNEAQ (reference sequence). The DNA of the CDR3 is TGTGCCAGCAGCTTAGGACAGGCTGGGGTTGCGCAGTATTTT. Amino acids: CASSLGQAGVAQYF.

The V and J genes are TRBV9 and TRBJ2-7, with D uncertain. In germline, CDR1 is SGDLS, CDR2 YYNGEE. The CDR3 consists of 13 residues. Deletions cut 2 bases from V and 5 bases from J, with 11 bases between. CDR3: CASSVGAADEQYF. The CDR3, as DNA: TGTGCCAGCAGCGTTGGTGCGGCGGACGAGCAGTACTTC.

This chain uses TRBV7-2 with TRBJ2-7; D perhaps matches TRBD2 (6 bases). This CDR3 spans 14 amino acids. The V gene lost 4 bases and the J gene lost 5 bases, with 15 bases spanning the gap. Germline V gene sequence: CDR1 SGHTA, CDR2 FQGNSA. The CDR3 nucleotides are TGTGCCAGCAGCTCTCGACTAGAAAGCCACGAGCAGTACTTC. Protein product: CASSSRLESHEQYF.

This chain connects TRBV7-3 to TRBJ1-1, with D possibly matching TRBD1 (5 bases). Per the germline V gene, CDR1 is SGHTA and CDR2 is FQGTGA. Trimming shortened V by 4 bases and J by 2 bases, and 8 bases separated the two germline ends. The CDR3 length is 13 residues. The CDR3 DNA follows: TGTGCCAGCAGCTCCGGACATAACACTGAAGCTTTCTTT. Its translation: CASSSGHNTEAFF.

This clone was counted between two and nine times. The rearrangement links TRBV9 to TRBJ2-1; possibly TRBD1 for D (5 bases). With 4 bases removed from V and 9 bases from J, the gap between germline ends came to 14 bases. The CDR3 totals 13 residues. In germline, CDR1 is SGDLS, CDR2 YYNGEE. DNA for the CDR3: TGTGCCAGCAGCCCACAGGCGTTTGGTGAGCAGTTCTTC. Translation gives CASSPQAFGEQFF.

V and J are TRBV27 and TRBJ2-2, with D possibly being TRBD1 (6 bases). The germline V gene has CDR1 MNHEY and CDR2 SMNVEV (reference sequence). V lost 5 bases to trimming and J lost 8 bases, with 12 bases between them. This CDR3 has 13 amino acids. The chain's CDR3 is CASSRLGAGELFF. In nucleotides, the CDR3 is TGTGCCAGCAGTCGGCTGGGGGCGGGGGAGCTGTTTTTT.

The rearrangement joins TRBV18 to TRBJ2-3; 14 bases line up with TRBD2. The CDR3 runs 16 residues. Trimming at V came to 3 bases and at J to 6 bases, leaving 5 bases not matched to a gene. CDR1 and CDR2 from the germline V gene are KGHSH and LQKENI. CDR3 amino acids: CASSPTSGGARDTQYF. CDR3 sequence (DNA): TGTGCCAGCTCACCGACTAGCGGGGGGGCACGGGATACGCAGTATTTT.

The genes are TRBV2 and TRBJ2-2; a weak D match, TRBD1 (5 bases). The V end was cut by 3 bases, the J end by 2 bases, with 10 bases between. Germline V gives CDR1 SNHLY, CDR2 FYNNEI. This CDR3 spans 15 amino acids. The CDR3 loop reads CASSEARANTGELFF. CDR3 nucleotides: TGTGCCAGCAGTGAGGCCAGGGCTAACACCGGGGAGCTGTTTTTT.

CDR3 sequence: CASSIGLANTGELFF. CDR3 in DNA: TGTGCCAGCAGCATAGGACTAGCGAACACCGGGGAGCTGTTTTTT. The chain couples TRBV5-6 to TRBJ2-2; TRBD2 matches 7 bases. CDR3 length: 15 residues. With 4 bases clipped from V and 0 bases from J, the junction kept 3 bases outside the gene matches. Germline V gene sequence: CDR1 SGHDT, CDR2 YYEEEE.

To note about this clone: Other DNA sequences in the sample encode the same CDR3. The rearrangement joins TRBV29-1 to TRBJ1-2; D call uncertain. The CDR3 runs to 12 residues. Trimming shortened V by 0 bases and J by 7 bases, and 9 bases separated the two germline ends. In germline, CDR1 is SQVTM, CDR2 ANQGSEA. Here the CDR3 DNA reads TGCAGCGTTGAAGATCAAGGAGGTGGCTACACCTTC. Translated: CSVEDQGGGYTF.

In this sample, this clone turned up once. This chain uses TRBV7-9 with TRBJ1-3; no clear D gene. V was cut by 1 base and J by 0 bases, with 10 bases left in between. The CDR3 runs 16 residues. Germline loops: CDR1 SEHNR, CDR2 FQNEAQ (reference sequence). The CDR3 DNA follows: TGTGCCAGCAGCTTAGTCGCAACTATCTCTGGAAACACCATATATTTT. Translating gives CASSLVATISGNTIYF.